This T cell receptor beta chain originates from a study of blood T cell repertoires in COVID-19. About the research overall: There were acute and convalescent COVID-19 samples, and they came from the United States, Italy and Spain. PBMCs, B-cell-depleted T cells, or T cells were the source of the cDNA or gDNA that made up the material.

Original handling: Using reference gene primer amplification, nucleated cell counts were estimated. Only in-frame clones appear in the TCRdb table, and some are missing; sequencing was by immunoSEQ multiplex PCR. D and trimming come from the DNA, and the V and J calls and clone size come from that table. The repertoire has some 32,000 clones, around 87% of them found once; the top ten carry over 12%. The germline V and J ends were trimmed by 2 bases and 4 bases, with 7 bases remaining between them. Germline V gives CDR1 SGHTA, CDR2 FQGNSA. This CDR3 region has 13 residues. The specimen was peripheral blood. J is TRBJ2-3 and V is TRBV7-2; D gene ambiguous. This sequence originates from a man aged 55 to 70 with active COVID-19. CDR3 DNA sequence: TGTGCCAGCAGCTTACAGTTTTCAGATACGCAGTATTTT. Its protein is CASSLQFSDTQYF. The complete variable domain, with remaining parts taken from reference TRBV7-2 and TRBJ2-3, reads GAGVSQSPSNKVTEKGKDVELRCDPISGHTALYWYRQSLGQGLEFLIYFQGNSAPDKSGLPSDRFSAERTGGSVSTLTIQRTQQEDSAVYLCASSLQFSDTQYFGPGTRLTVL.